This T cell receptor beta chain was sequenced for a study of T cells expressing NK-cell markers. As for the study in general: Obtained from sorted CD3+CD56+NKG2C+, CD3+CD56+NKG2C- and CD3+CD56-NKG2C+ T cells were the TCR beta repertoires. The study sequenced eight donors, seven HCMV-seropositive and one seronegative. Findings of the study overall: Roughly 1.0-8% of CD8+ T cells in roughly six donors belonged to dominant NKG2C+ clonotypes. The study found these clonotypes also leading the CD3+CD56-NKG2C+ fraction in a few donors.

Concerning this clonotype: Its antigen remains unknown.

TCRdb reprocessed the 5' RACE reads and keeps a single row for each CDR3 protein, giving no DNA. This repertoire includes 200,000 to 300,000 distinct CDR3 sequences. CDR3 length: 15 residues. The source material was blood T cells: a sorted CD56 or NKG2C T cell subset, CD4+ or CD8+ T cells, or bulk PBMC T cells (not recorded which). V usage is TRBV12-3 or TRBV12-4 and J usage is TRBJ2-2. The TCR originated in a woman between 18 and 70 years old in good health. The CDR3 reads CASSFGQKNTGELFF.